Each of the 28 T cell receptor beta chains below was sequenced from the same sample in a study of blood T cells in healthy people across ages. The use of a sample-barcoded 5' primer and a J-beta primer mix characterized a second PCR of about 6 to 12 cycles. MiXCR, run by TCRdb on the 5' RACE reads, gives a single entry per CDR3 protein. This table holds around 650,000 distinct CDR3 sequences, approximately 31% found once. The sample taken for sequencing was blood. These receptors all come from a woman older than 75 in good health.

The genes are TRBV9 and TRBJ2-3, with a weak D call TRBD2 (6 bases). Per germline, CDR1 SGDLS and CDR2 YYNGEE. Trimming stripped 2 bases from V and 5 bases from J, with 15 bases between. This CDR3 is 15 amino acids long. For the CDR3, the DNA is TGTGCCAGCAGCGTCGGGACTCTAGGAGGAGATACGCAGTATTTT. Amino acids: CASSVGTLGGDTQYF.

Comment on this clonotype: An end of the junction does not agree with germline; a read error may underlie this. This chain's CDR3 is CASSYSAGGPNIQYF. The CDR3 nucleotides are TGTGCCAGCAGCTACTCCGCGGGAGGGCCTAACATTCAGTACTTC. The chain is built from TRBV6-6 and TRBJ2-7; TRBD2 matches at 9 bases. The J call may be wrong; the DNA end is better matched by TRBJ2-4. CDR3 length equals 15 residues. From germline, CDR1 is MNHNY and CDR2 SVGAGI (reference sequence).

Only a few counts were recorded for this clonotype. The V gene is TRBV2, the J gene TRBJ2-5; 11 nucleotides agree with TRBD2. Looked up from germline, CDR1 is SNHLY and CDR2 is FYNNEI. The CDR3 sequence is 17 residues long. V was pared by 6 bases and J by 11 bases, with 20 bases of the junction left unmatched. This chain's CDR3 is CASSLPLAGEGYNEQYF. CDR3 bases: TGTGCCAGCAGCCTACCACTAGCGGGGGAGGGATACAATGAGCAGTACTTC.

Worth noting for this clonotype: A read error may explain this, as a much larger clone is one base away. The V and J genes are TRBV20-1 and TRBJ2-1; D may match TRBD1 or TRBD2 (7 bases each). The CDR3 sequence is 14 residues long. Per the germline V gene, CDR1 is DFQATT and CDR2 is SNEGSKA (reference sequence). V lost 1 base and J 10 bases, leaving 17 bases between the germline ends. The DNA for the CDR3 is TGCAGTGCTAGAGGGGAGGGGGCTATCTACGAGCAGTTCTTC. Translation: CSARGEGAIYEQFF.

In this sample, this clonotype turned up many times. The chain carries TRBV5-6 and TRBJ2-1; the D call may be TRBD1 or TRBD2 (5 bases each). Per germline, CDR1 SGHDT and CDR2 YYEEEE. Trimming cost V 3 bases and J 9 bases, with 10 bases left between them. The CDR3 spans 12 residues. This CDR3 is CASSSTGTEQFF. CDR3 DNA: TGTGCCAGCAGCTCCACCGGGACTGAGCAGTTCTTC.

The CDR3 is CASSYGTSAYEQYF. CDR3 nucleotides: TGTGCCAGCAGTTACGGGACTAGCGCCTACGAGCAGTACTTC. V gene TRBV6-2 or TRBV6-3 combines with J gene TRBJ2-7; 10 bases align to TRBD2. Germline assignment: CDR1 MNHEY and CDR2 SVGEGT. V dropped 2 bases and J dropped 2; count of bases not matched to a gene: 0. CDR3 length: 14 residues.

There are many counts of this clonotype. The genes are TRBV10-2 and TRBJ1-5, with D possibly matching TRBD1 (6 bases). The CDR3 length is 15 residues. Germline loops: CDR1 WSHSY, CDR2 SAAADI. Trimming stripped 6 bases from V and 2 bases from J, with 14 bases between. CDR3 coding DNA: TGCGCCAGCAGAATAGGGGGGCTAGGCAATCAGCCCCAGCATTTT. Translating it yields CASRIGGLGNQPQHF.

This clonotype came up many times. The J gene is TRBJ2-1, the V gene TRBV7-2; D uncertain. Germline CDR1 is SGHTA and CDR2 is FQGNSA. Between the trimmed V and J ends, which lost 2 bases and 7 bases, there was a span of 12 bases. This CDR3 is built from 14 residues. The CDR3 reads CASSLNPAWNEQFF. CDR3 DNA sequence: TGTGCCAGCAGCTTAAACCCCGCGTGGAATGAGCAGTTCTTC.

This clonotype has at least ten counts. The chain combines TRBV14 with TRBJ1-6; no clear D gene. This CDR3 spans 14 amino acids. Trimming pared 1 base from V and 10 bases from J, leaving 11 bases between. CDR1 and CDR2 (germline): SGHDN, FVKESK. The CDR3 nucleotides read TGTGCCAGCAGCCAAGTTGAAGTAGCCTCACCCCTCCACTTT. Protein: CASSQVEVASPLHF.

This clonotype was recorded many times. The chain carries TRBV20-1 and TRBJ1-1; D is undetermined. The germline V gene encodes CDR1 DFQATT and CDR2 SNEGSKA (reference sequence). There are 13 residues in the CDR3. The V end lost 1 base, the J end lost 1 base, and 7 bases lay between the germline ends. The CDR3 DNA reads as TGCAGTGCTAGAGTTGGCTGGAACACTGAAGCTTTCTTT. Translation gives CSARVGWNTEAFF.

The genes are TRBV7-8 and TRBJ1-1; D call uncertain. The CDR3 contains 15 residues. Germline values: CDR1 SGHVS, CDR2 FQNEAQ. Trimming removed 3 bases from V and 1 base from J, with 12 bases in between. DNA of the CDR3: TGTGCCAGCAGCTTGTTGGTAATACCGAACACTGAAGCTTTCTTT. Its protein product is CASSLLVIPNTEAFF.

This clonotype was detected only a few times. The rearrangement uses TRBV20-1 and TRBJ1-2, with 7 bases aligning to TRBD1. The trim removed 6 bases at V and 8 bases at J, leaving 9 bases unmatched. The CDR3 consists of 12 residues. Germline CDR1 DFQATT, CDR2 SNEGSKA (reference sequence). In DNA, the CDR3 is TGCAGTGCAAGACAGGGTCGACGAGGCTACACCTTC. This sequence encodes CSARQGRRGYTF.

On this clonotype itself: A much larger clone is a single base away; this may be a read error. The chain has TRBV7-6 and TRBJ2-3; TRBD1 might be the D (5 bases). Looked up from germline, CDR1 is SGHVS and CDR2 is FNYEAQ. There are 15 residues in the CDR3. CDR3 sequence: CASNLTSGPMDTQYF. In DNA, the CDR3 is TGTGCCAGCAACTTAACGTCAGGGCCTATGGATACGCAGTATTTT.

This chain joins TRBV9 and TRBJ1-3; D gene unclear. The CDR3 is 16 amino acids. Per germline, CDR1 SGDLS and CDR2 YYNGEE. V was cut by 0 bases and J by 0 bases, with 10 bases left in between. The CDR3 spells CASSVATGSSGNTIYF. DNA for the CDR3: TGTGCCAGCAGCGTAGCTACGGGGAGCTCTGGAAACACCATATATTTT.

This clonotype was observed many times. The J gene is TRBJ2-1, the V gene TRBV3-1; 15 bases agree with TRBD2. There are 19 residues in the CDR3. After removal of 1 base from V and 7 bases from J, the junction contained 11 bases not matched to a gene. CDR1 and CDR2 (germline): LGHDT, YNNKEL (reference sequence). CDR3 residues: CASSQARVSGLAGGNEQFF. CDR3 DNA sequence: TGTGCCAGCAGCCAAGCACGAGTTTCTGGACTAGCGGGGGGGAATGAGCAGTTCTTC.

This clonotype was detected ten times or more. This chain uses TRBV9 with TRBJ1-2; tentatively, D is TRBD1 (5 bases). Germline lookup yields CDR1 SGDLS and CDR2 YYNGEE. CDR3 length: 14 residues. Trimming shortened V by 2 bases and J by 4 bases, and 12 bases separated the two germline ends. CDR3 loop: CASSVDSATYGYTF. DNA of the CDR3: TGTGCCAGCAGCGTTGACAGCGCTACCTATGGCTACACCTTC.

This clonotype was recorded at least ten times. V and J are TRBV14 and TRBJ2-7; the D is unclear. The V gene lost 4 bases and the J gene lost 3 bases, with 10 bases spanning the gap. CDR3 length: 13 residues. Germline V lookup: CDR1 SGHDN, CDR2 FVKESK. The CDR3 coding sequence is TGTGCCAGCAGCCCTATCGCGGACTACGAGCAGTACTTC. It is translated as CASSPIADYEQYF.

This clonotype was recorded a few times. The chain uses TRBV7-6 and TRBJ2-2; D possibly corresponds to TRBD2 (6 bases). Germline V gene lookup returns CDR1 SGHVS and CDR2 FNYEAQ. This CDR3 comprises 15 residues. Trimming left V 1 base short and J 7 bases short, with 13 bases between. The DNA for the CDR3 is TGTGCCAGCAGCTTAGACCCAGGCGGGGACGGGGAGCTGTTTTTT. Translated, it gives CASSLDPGGDGELFF.

This clonotype has more than one count but fewer than ten. The chain employs TRBV7-9 and TRBJ2-3; the D gene could be TRBD1 or TRBD2 (5 bases each). The CDR3 is 12 amino acids. Germline-derived CDR1 and CDR2 are SEHNR and FQNEAQ (reference sequence). V lost 3 bases to trimming and J lost 14 bases, with 15 bases between them. The DNA for the CDR3 is TGTGCCAGCAGCTTCCGGGACGCCGGTCCGTATTTT. This gives the protein CASSFRDAGPYF.

On this clonotype itself: Here the CDR3 omits its conserved ending phenylalanine or tryptophan, so a read error is the likely source. The chain is built from TRBV5-1 and TRBJ2-7; 7 nucleotides align to TRBD1. The germline gives CDR1 SGHRS, CDR2 YFSETQ. V shed 4 bases and J 3 bases; nucleotides not matched to a gene: 7. The CDR3 loop spans 14 amino acids. The CDR3 is CASSPGTADYEQYC. The CDR3 bases are TGCGCCAGCAGCCCCGGGACAGCAGACTACGAGCAGTACTGC.

Remarks on this clonotype: This may come from a read error, since a much larger clone is one base off. The CDR3 bases are TGTGCCAGCAGTGAATGGGGGGACAGGGCCGGCTATGGCTACACCTTC. Protein: CASSEWGDRAGYGYTF. This chain connects TRBV25-1 to TRBJ1-2; TRBD1 matches at 9 bases. V lost 1 base, J lost 4 bases, and 7 bases stayed unmatched. In germline, CDR1 is MGHDK, CDR2 SYGVNS. This CDR3 is 16 amino acids long.

This clonotype was observed at least ten times. CDR3 coding DNA: TGTGCCAGCACCAAGGGACTCACTAGCACAGATACGCAGTATTTT. Protein product: CASTKGLTSTDTQYF. The genes are TRBV12-3 or TRBV12-4 and TRBJ2-3, with D maybe TRBD2 (6 bases). The CDR3 is 15 amino acids. Trimming took 7 bases from V and 0 from J, leaving 14 bases between them.

About this clonotype itself: This sequence may be a read error, since a much larger clone differs from it by one base. The rearrangement links TRBV7-8 to TRBJ1-2; TRBD1 might be the D (6 bases). Germline assignment: CDR1 SGHVS and CDR2 FQNEAQ. CDR3 length: 17 residues. The CDR3 loop reads CASSLAGQGKLGYGCTF. CDR3 coding DNA: TGTGCCAGCAGCTTAGCGGGGCAGGGGAAGTTGGGCTATGGCTGCACCTTC.

This chain uses TRBV27 with TRBJ2-1; 12 bases map to TRBD2. The CDR3 has 15 residues. V gave up 6 bases and J gave up 9 bases; unmatched junction bases: 9. CDR1 MNHEY and CDR2 SMNVEV come from the germline V gene (reference sequence). Here the CDR3 reads CASSYLAGGVSEQFF. CDR3 nucleotides: TGTGCCAGCAGCTACCTAGCGGGGGGGGTTAGTGAGCAGTTCTTC.

Of note for this clonotype: A much bigger clone sits one base away, suggesting this may be a read error. V and J are TRBV24-1 and TRBJ2-5; D gene unclear. The CDR3 extends over 14 amino acids. Germline V gives CDR1 KGHDR, CDR2 SFDVKD. The V end lost 5 bases, the J end lost 5 bases, and 14 bases lay between the germline ends. CDR3: CATSGRTHGETQYF. The CDR3 region has the DNA TGTGCCACCAGTGGTAGGACGCATGGGGAGACCCAGTACTTC.

About this clonotype itself: At one end the junction does not follow the germline gene, possibly because of a read error. The J gene is TRBJ2-6, the V gene TRBV30, with D possibly matching TRBD1 (7 bases). The CDR3 contains 16 residues. Germline V lookup: CDR1 GTSNPN, CDR2 SVGIG (reference sequence). The CDR3 here is CAWGTDSGSGANVRTF. The CDR3 DNA is TGTGCCTGGGGGACAGATAGCGGCTCTGGGGCCAACGTCCGGACTTTC. The full variable domain, with the rest looked up from reference TRBV30 and TRBJ2-6, is SQTIHQWPATLVQPVGSPLSLECTVEGTSNPNLYWYRQAAGRGLQLLFYSVGIGQISSEVPQNLSASRPQDRQFILSSKKLLLSDSGFYLCAWGTDSGSGANVRTFGAGSRLTVL.

This clonotype was recorded many times. The rearrangement links TRBV9 to TRBJ2-2; D is possibly TRBD1 (5 bases). Germline V gene sequence: CDR1 SGDLS, CDR2 YYNGEE. The V end was cut by 0 bases, the J end by 0 bases, with 6 bases between. The CDR3 is 15 amino acids. CDR3 nucleotides: TGTGCCAGCAGCGTAGCAGGGACGAACACCGGGGAGCTGTTTTTT. Residues: CASSVAGTNTGELFF.

The chain is built from TRBV29-1 and TRBJ1-1; 8 bases match TRBD1. Per germline, CDR1 SQVTM and CDR2 ANQGSEA. V dropped 6 bases and J dropped 11; count of bases not matched to a gene: 17. The length of the CDR3 is 14 residues. CDR3 amino acids: CSVLHPDREGTAFF. The CDR3, as DNA: TGCAGCGTCCTACATCCGGACAGGGAAGGGACGGCTTTCTTT.